The 8 T cell receptor beta chains presented below share a single source sample, sequenced in a study of T-cell memory formation after mild COVID-19. MiXCR, applied by TCRdb to the 5' RACE reads, yields one record per CDR3 protein. The table shows hundreds of thousands of distinct CDR3 sequences, with 15% to 20% occurring only once. Sample: PBMCs or a T cell subset sorted from them (not recorded which). These receptors came from a man aged 18 to 30 who had mild COVID-19 (a few samples of this study predate the infection). Cell type and time point are not known.

This clonotype was counted only a few times. This chain uses TRBV12-3 or TRBV12-4 with TRBJ1-1; D possibly corresponds to TRBD1 (6 bases). V was shortened by 6 bases and J by 11 bases, with 13 bases between the two germline ends. This CDR3 contains 11 residues. As DNA, the CDR3 is TGTGCCAGCAGCCCCGGGGGGGCGGCTTTCTTT. The encoded protein is CASSPGGAAFF.

This clonotype was seen a few times. This rearrangement joins TRBV7-2 to TRBJ1-2; tentative D call: TRBD1 (6 bases). The CDR3 is 15 residues long. Per the germline V gene, CDR1 is SGHTA and CDR2 is FQGNSA. V lost 5 bases and J lost 3, with 16 bases in between. The chain's CDR3 is CASSPYGAGDYGYTF. CDR3 bases: TGTGCCAGCAGCCCGTATGGGGCAGGGGACTATGGCTACACCTTC.

Only a few counts were recorded for this clonotype. V and J are TRBV6-6 and TRBJ2-3, with a weak D call TRBD1 (5 bases). The CDR3 runs 13 residues. Germline values: CDR1 MNHNY, CDR2 SVGAGI (reference sequence). V was cut by 6 bases and J by 0 bases, with 7 bases left in between. The CDR3 DNA reads as TGTGCCAGCAGGGACACGAGCACAGATACGCAGTATTTT. It translates to CASRDTSTDTQYF.

The table lists this clonotype with a few counts. The chain is built from TRBV20-1 and TRBJ2-7, with D perhaps TRBD1 (7 bases). The CDR3 loop spans 12 amino acids. CDR1 DFQATT and CDR2 SNEGSKA come from the germline V gene (reference sequence). Trimming left V 6 bases short and J 3 bases short, with 12 bases between. CDR3 residues: CSARQGGYEQYF. DNA of the CDR3: TGCAGTGCCCGGCAGGGGGGCTACGAGCAGTACTTC.

A few counts support this clonotype. The V gene is TRBV19, the J gene TRBJ1-1, with TRBD1 identical over 12 bases. This CDR3 spans 15 amino acids. The germline V gene encodes CDR1 LNHDA and CDR2 SQIVND (reference sequence). Trimming took 4 bases from V and 3 from J; bases not matched to a gene: 3. Written as DNA, the CDR3 is TGTGCCAGTAGTAGGGACAGGGGGCTGGACACTGAAGCTTTCTTT. Translated: CASSRDRGLDTEAFF.

The table lists this clonotype with a few counts. This rearrangement joins TRBV6-6 to TRBJ1-2; 8 bases align to TRBD1. Germline V gene data show CDR1 as MNHNY and CDR2 as SVGAGI (reference sequence). The CDR3 has 17 residues. The ends lost 6 bases at V and 1 base at J; junction bases unmatched: 13. The DNA of the CDR3 is TGTGCCAGCAGCCATTTCGCCGGGACAGGAATTAACTATGGCTACACCTTC. Its translation: CASSHFAGTGINYGYTF.

CDR3 DNA: TGTGCCAGTAGGCGGGGCCAGGGCACAGATACGCAGTATTTT. Its protein product is CASRRGQGTDTQYF. J is TRBJ2-3 and V is TRBV19; D may be TRBD2 (6 bases). Germline V gene data show CDR1 as LNHDA and CDR2 as SQIVND (reference sequence). The CDR3 runs to 14 residues. Trimming shortened V by 6 bases and J by 1 base, and 11 bases separated the two germline ends.

The CDR3 sequence: CASGGQGVAGANVLTF. DNA of the CDR3: TGTGCCAGCGGGGGACAGGGGGTAGCCGGGGCCAACGTCCTGACTTTC. The chain carries TRBV28 and TRBJ2-6; 11 positions agree with TRBD1. V lost 8 bases and J lost 4; bases outside the gene matches: 7. This CDR3 region has 16 residues. The germline V gene has CDR1 MDHEN and CDR2 SYDVKM. The full variable domain, completed using reference TRBV28 and TRBJ2-6, is DVKVTQSSRYLVKRTGEKVFLECVQDMDHENMFWYRQDPGLGLRLIYFSYDVKMKEKGDIPEGYSVSREKKERFSLILESASTNQTSMYLCASGGQGVAGANVLTFGAGSRLTVL.